The clone carrying this T cell receptor (beta chain) was counted a single time. Its matching antigen is unknown. This entry belongs to a study of cytomegalovirus exposure and HLA in healthy donors. CDR3 size: 16 residues. The V gene end was trimmed by 3 bases and the J gene end by 1 base; junction bases not matched to a gene: 7. Germline V lookup: CDR1 SGDLS, CDR2 YYNGEE. Whole-study results and caveats: Most TCR sequences were rare, but some public TCRs occurred in many donors.

Primers: 60 Vbeta forward and 13 Jbeta reverse. The repertoire was sequenced with immunoSEQ multiplex PCR; TCRdb's copy has only in-frame clones and lacks some. The sample holds about 120,000 clones, around 81% seen once. Sequenced: PBMCs. This receptor was obtained from a woman aged 40 to 49 in good health and CMV-seronegative. The J gene is TRBJ2-3, the V gene TRBV9; 8 nucleotides align to TRBD2. Here the CDR3 reads CASSASGSRGTDTQYF. CDR3 nucleotides: TGTGCCAGCAGCGCCAGCGGGAGTCGGGGCACAGATACGCAGTATTTT.